The clone carrying this T cell receptor (beta chain) has just one count. The data were taken from a study of T cell responses to AZD1222 COVID-19 vaccine. The CDR3 is 14 residues long. Germline V lookup: CDR1 MNHEY, CDR2 SVGAGI. V was pared by 5 bases and J by 3 bases, with 11 bases between. The method was immunoSEQ multiplex PCR; TCRdb's version includes in-frame clones alone and lacks a portion of them. The sample lists some 140,000 clones; more than 85% were seen once. The genes are TRBV6-5 and TRBJ1-3, with unresolved D. Sequencing was performed on peripheral blood, taken on day 0 of AZD1222 vaccination. This sequence was found in an adult in good health. The CDR3 spells CASSPLGFGNTIYF. The CDR3 bases are TGTGCCAGCAGTCCTCTGGGGTTTGGAAACACCATATATTTT.